This T cell receptor (beta chain) was observed in a study of CD8 T cells in ankylosing spondylitis. Study conclusions and caveats: Reportedly, disease-linked clones are significantly enriched in ankylosing spondylitis patients' matched synovial fluid. Seven or eight highly homologous variants formed a TCR beta motif that appeared characteristic of ankylosing spondylitis blood. Researchers report that disease-linked clones proved CD8+ and relatively rare in peripheral blood. Prior literature has documented some motif variants in synovial fluid and blood from reactive arthritis.

Note on this clonotype: The antigen remains unidentified.

TCR beta libraries were made by quantitative 5'-RACE with molecular barcodes. TCRdb re-called the 5' RACE reads through MiXCR, storing one row per CDR3 protein. The data contain 250,000 to 350,000 distinct CDR3 sequences, around 7.6% of them singletons. The sample taken for sequencing was blood, either unsorted or a sorted T cell fraction (not recorded which). The source of this sequence is a male donor with ankylosing spondylitis.

CDR3 residues: CSANTGLAEAFF. CDR3 nucleotide sequence: TGCAGTGCTAATACAGGGCTGGCTGAAGCTTTCTTT. The J gene is TRBJ1-1, the V gene TRBV20-1; maybe TRBD1 (6 bases). V lost 4 bases, J lost 6 bases, and 12 bases lay in between. This CDR3 contains 12 residues. The V gene's germline CDR1 is DFQATT and CDR2 SNEGSKA (reference sequence).